This T cell receptor (beta chain) was sequenced during a study of shared T cell receptors in the human thymus. Method: immunoSEQ multiplex PCR; TCRdb's copy keeps in-frame clones and lacks some. This sample has about 380,000 clones, with approximately 95% found just once. This CDR3 region has 15 residues. The V end was cut by 1 base, the J end by 4 bases, with 13 bases between. Germline loops: CDR1 MNHNS, CDR2 SASEGT. The clonotype originates from a human donor. The sequenced sample was thymocytes. The chain carries TRBV6-1 and TRBJ1-2; no clear D gene. CDR3 sequence: CASSEGSKGCYGYTF. DNA for the CDR3: TGTGCCAGCAGTGAAGGAAGTAAGGGATGCTATGGCTACACCTTC.